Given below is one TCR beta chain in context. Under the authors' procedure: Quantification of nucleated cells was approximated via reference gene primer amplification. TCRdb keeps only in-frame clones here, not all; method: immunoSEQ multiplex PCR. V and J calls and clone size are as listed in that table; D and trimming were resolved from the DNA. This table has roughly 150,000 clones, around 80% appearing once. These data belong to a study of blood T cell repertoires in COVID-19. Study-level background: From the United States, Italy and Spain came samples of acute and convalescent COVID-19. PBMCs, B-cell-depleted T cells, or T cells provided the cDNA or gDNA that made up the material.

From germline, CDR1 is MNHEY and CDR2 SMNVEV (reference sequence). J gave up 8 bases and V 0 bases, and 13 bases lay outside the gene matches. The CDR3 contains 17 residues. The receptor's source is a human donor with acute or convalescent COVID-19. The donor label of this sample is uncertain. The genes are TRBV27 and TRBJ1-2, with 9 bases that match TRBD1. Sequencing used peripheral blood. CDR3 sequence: CASSLSPWRQGEEGYTF. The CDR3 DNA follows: TGTGCCAGCAGTTTATCCCCATGGAGACAGGGGGAGGAGGGCTACACCTTC.